One sample yielded the 29 T cell receptor beta chains listed below, sequenced in a study of identical twins (dated by TCRdb to 2016 to 2017). Libraries were prepared through 5' RACE. Data came from an Illumina HiSeq 2000. TCRdb trimmed public reads at Q25 via fastp, called clones via MiXCR and kept in-frame beta chains. Rows are unified per CDR3 protein, each entry keeping the most common DNA and genes. The sample has hundreds of thousands of distinct CDR3 sequences on record, more than 20% of them singletons. The ten largest clones add up to around 0.48% of the sample. This sample also belongs to another study, concerning yellow fever vaccine responses in identical twins.

Sequenced: CD4+ T cells sorted from blood. The origin of the receptors is a woman under 30 in good health.

The chain employs TRBV14 and TRBJ1-2; 9 bases are a match to TRBD1. Germline V CDR1 and CDR2: SGHDN, FVKESK. This CDR3 comprises 16 residues. The ends lost 4 bases at V and 1 base at J; junction bases unmatched: 7. The CDR3 DNA reads TGTGCCAGCAGCCGGACAGGGGCGCTCCATAACTATGGCTACACCTTC. Its protein is CASSRTGALHNYGYTF.

In this sample, this clonotype turned up many times. V is TRBV28 and J is TRBJ2-2; 7 bases are a match to TRBD1. This CDR3 spans 14 amino acids. V shed 5 bases and J 5 bases; nucleotides not matched to a gene: 5. Germline-derived CDR1 and CDR2 are MDHEN and SYDVKM. For the CDR3, the DNA is TGTGCCAGCAGTCCCCCGGACAGGACCGGGGAGCTGTTTTTT. It specifies CASSPPDRTGELFF. Looking up the rest from reference TRBV28 and TRBJ2-2 gives the full variable domain: DVKVTQSSRYLVKRTGEKVFLECVQDMDHENMFWYRQDPGLGLRLIYFSYDVKMKEKGDIPEGYSVSREKKERFSLILESASTNQTSMYLCASSPPDRTGELFFGEGSRLTVL.

This clonotype was observed a few times. J is TRBJ1-1 and V is TRBV5-1, with 9 bases lining up with TRBD1. CDR3 length: 17 residues. J lost 0 bases, V lost 2 bases, and 8 bases had no gene match. Germline lookup yields CDR1 SGHRS and CDR2 YFSETQ. The chain's CDR3 is CASSFSQGAPMNTEAFF. CDR3 DNA: TGCGCCAGCAGCTTCTCACAGGGGGCTCCCATGAACACTGAAGCTTTCTTT.

This clonotype was detected only a few times. The chain recombines TRBV7-3 with TRBJ2-3, with D tentatively TRBD2 (6 bases). Trimming pared 2 bases from V and 5 bases from J, leaving 11 bases between. From germline, CDR1 is SGHTA and CDR2 FQGTGA. The CDR3 spans 14 residues. The CDR3 nucleotides are TGTGCCAGCAGCTTACTAGCGATTGGAGATACGCAGTATTTT. Translation: CASSLLAIGDTQYF. The complete variable domain, with remaining parts taken from reference TRBV7-3 and TRBJ2-3, reads GAGVSQTPSNKVTEKGKYVELRCDPISGHTALYWYRQSLGQGPEFLIYFQGTGAADDSGLPNDRFFAVRPEGSVSTLKIQRTERGDSAVYLCASSLLAIGDTQYFGPGTRLTVL.

This clonotype occurred a few times. The chain recombines TRBV20-1 with TRBJ2-5; TRBD1 aligns across 9 bases. The germline V gene encodes CDR1 DFQATT and CDR2 SNEGSKA (reference sequence). After removal of 6 bases from V and 4 bases from J, the junction contained 3 bases not matched to a gene. CDR3 length: 12 residues. The CDR3 loop is CSAGTGLETQYF. The CDR3 DNA follows: TGCAGTGCCGGGACAGGGTTAGAGACCCAGTACTTC.

For this clonotype: The germline gene is not matched at one end of the junction; a read error may be the cause. The rearrangement uses TRBV29-1 and TRBJ1-5; possible D gene TRBD1, 6 bases. The CDR3 totals 12 residues. The germline V gene encodes CDR1 SQVTM and CDR2 ANQGSEA. CDR3 nucleotide sequence: TGTGTTACAGGGCGGTCATATCAGCCCCAGCATTTT. It is translated as CVTGRSYQPQHF.

This rearrangement joins TRBV7-8 to TRBJ1-2; D is uncertain. The CDR3 sequence is 15 residues long. Germline V CDR1 and CDR2: SGHVS, FQNEAQ. The V and J ends lost 1 base and 4 bases respectively, with 13 bases between them. The DNA for the CDR3 is TGTGCCAGCAGCTTAGATTTCAGAATGGCCTATGGCTACACCTTC. Translating gives CASSLDFRMAYGYTF.

This clonotype was found a few times. The chain joins TRBV7-8 to TRBJ1-1; no clear D. CDR1 and CDR2 from the germline V gene are SGHVS and FQNEAQ. This CDR3 has 14 amino acids. V was pared by 1 base and J by 10 bases, with 16 bases between. The CDR3 nucleotides read TGTGCCAGCAGCTTAGGGGTGATCGGAGGCTTAGCTTTCTTT. It yields the protein CASSLGVIGGLAFF.

The sample holds a few counts of this clonotype. The chain is built from TRBV10-3 and TRBJ2-7; 9 bases are shared with TRBD1. The CDR3 is made up of 17 amino acids. V lost 4 bases, J lost 2 bases, and 12 bases stayed unmatched. Germline V lookup: CDR1 ENHRY, CDR2 SYGVKD. In DNA, the CDR3 is TGTGCCATCAGTGCCCCCGCCGGGACAGGGCCCCCCTACGAGCAGTACTTC. Translating gives CAISAPAGTGPPYEQYF.

The chain combines TRBV11-2 with TRBJ2-1; D not resolved. Deletions cut 2 bases from V and 0 bases from J, with 11 bases between. CDR1 is SGHAT and CDR2 is FQNNGV in the germline V gene. The CDR3 totals 16 residues. CDR3 in amino acids: CASSLIGRRSYNEQFF. For the CDR3, the DNA is TGTGCCAGCAGCTTAATTGGACGGCGCTCCTACAATGAGCAGTTCTTC.

This clonotype was counted a few times. V usage is TRBV20-1 and J usage is TRBJ2-2; maybe TRBD2 (6 bases). V lost 0 bases and J lost 7, with 15 bases in between. Per germline, CDR1 DFQATT and CDR2 SNEGSKA (reference sequence). The CDR3 totals 15 residues. The CDR3 nucleotides read TGCAGTGCTAGAGATATCGGGAGCCAGGGCGGGGAGCTGTTTTTT. This codes for CSARDIGSQGGELFF.

This clonotype was detected only a few times. The V call is TRBV3-1, the J call TRBJ2-1; 7 bases agree with TRBD1. This CDR3 contains 15 residues. V lost 2 bases to trimming and J lost 7 bases; unmatched junction nucleotides: 8. Germline V gene data show CDR1 as LGHDT and CDR2 as YNNKEL (reference sequence). The CDR3 reads CASSQRGPRGNEQFF. The CDR3 DNA is TGTGCCAGCAGCCAAAGGGGACCCAGGGGGAATGAGCAGTTCTTC.

The chain is built from TRBV2 and TRBJ1-1, with D unresolved. The CDR3 spans 14 residues. V was pared by 6 bases and J by 0 bases, with 11 bases between. The V gene's germline CDR1 is SNHLY and CDR2 FYNNEI. The CDR3 coding sequence is TGTGCCAGCAGGGCCCGGGCCCTGAACACTGAAGCTTTCTTT. Residues: CASRARALNTEAFF.

This clonotype was observed at least ten times. The rearrangement links TRBV5-1 to TRBJ2-1; no definite D call. The CDR3 runs 14 residues. V was cut by 2 bases and J by 5 bases, with 11 bases left in between. CDR1 SGHRS and CDR2 YFSETQ come from the germline V gene. The CDR3 bases are TGCGCCAGCAGCTTCGAAGGGCCACACAATGAGCAGTTCTTC. It codes for CASSFEGPHNEQFF.

This clonotype has just a few counts. J is TRBJ2-3 and V is TRBV5-1; TRBD2 agrees at 10 bases. This CDR3 spans 16 amino acids. The germline V gene encodes CDR1 SGHRS and CDR2 YFSETQ. V dropped 0 bases and J dropped 5; count of bases not matched to a gene: 6. The CDR3 here is CASSLAPAGGGDTQYF. For the CDR3, the DNA is TGCGCCAGCAGCTTGGCCCCAGCGGGAGGGGGAGATACGCAGTATTTT.

The genes are TRBV20-1 and TRBJ1-4; the D gene is possibly TRBD1 (6 bases). Germline CDR1 and CDR2: DFQATT and SNEGSKA (reference sequence). CDR3 length: 16 residues. Trimming stripped 0 bases from V and 8 bases from J, with 19 bases between. CDR3 in DNA: TGCAGTGCTAGAGATTGGGGGGGGGCTTTACCGGAAAAACTGTTTTTT. Translated: CSARDWGGALPEKLFF.

This clonotype was seen only a few times. The chain links TRBV3-1 to TRBJ2-1; 11 bases match TRBD1. With V trimmed by 4 bases and J by 4 bases, 9 bases remained unmatched. Germline CDR1 and CDR2: LGHDT and YNNKEL (reference sequence). This CDR3 contains 17 residues. CDR3 protein: CASSPGRTGGRYNEQFF. CDR3 nucleotides: TGTGCCAGCAGCCCTGGGAGGACAGGGGGCAGGTACAATGAGCAGTTCTTC.

A few counts support this clonotype. The genes are TRBV12-3 or TRBV12-4 and TRBJ2-7; D tentatively reads TRBD1 or TRBD2 (6 bases each). This CDR3 comprises 16 residues. V lost 5 bases, J lost 2 bases, and 19 bases lay in between. The DNA of the CDR3 is TGTGCCAGCAGTCCTCGGGGGCAGGAGGACGCCTACGAGCAGTACTTC. Translating it yields CASSPRGQEDAYEQYF.

The chain employs TRBV12-3 or TRBV12-4 and TRBJ2-1; TRBD2 is a possible D gene (7 bases). V gave up 1 base and J gave up 8 bases, with 18 bases separating them. The CDR3 is 16 residues long. Written as DNA, the CDR3 is TGTGCCAGCAGTTTAGGGCTAGTAGGGGGGGGCGATGAGCAGTTCTTC. It translates to CASSLGLVGGGDEQFF.

The chain links TRBV11-2 to TRBJ2-7, with 13 bases matching TRBD2. Losses at the gene ends were 1 base for V and 4 bases for J; bases not matched to a gene: 10. Germline loops: CDR1 SGHAT, CDR2 FQNNGV. This CDR3 region has 18 residues. The CDR3 nucleotides read TGTGCCAGCAGCTTAGGGTTACTAGCGGGAGGGCCGCGGTACGAGCAGTACTTC. Encoded protein: CASSLGLLAGGPRYEQYF.

Ten or more counts support this clonotype. The genes are TRBV5-1 and TRBJ1-6; D is possibly TRBD1 (5 bases). CDR1 is SGHRS and CDR2 is YFSETQ in the germline V gene. Trimming took off 5 bases at V and 7 bases at J, with 10 bases between the two ends. The CDR3 runs 13 residues. The CDR3 nucleotides are TGCGCCAGCAGTGACAGCTTGAATTCACCCCTCCACTTT. It yields the protein CASSDSLNSPLHF.

The CDR3 bases are TGTGCCAGCAGTTACAGAACTCGAAATGAGCAGTTCTTC. This translates into CASSYRTRNEQFF. The rearrangement joins TRBV12-3 or TRBV12-4 to TRBJ2-1; D gene unclear. Trimming stripped 4 bases from V and 7 bases from J, with 11 bases between. The CDR3 sequence is 13 residues long.

This chain links TRBV12-3 or TRBV12-4 with TRBJ2-1; possibly TRBD2 for D (6 bases). The CDR3 contains 16 residues. The V and J ends lost 2 bases and 5 bases respectively, with 16 bases between them. This chain's CDR3 is CASSLRRDGRHNEQFF. CDR3 bases: TGTGCCAGCAGTTTAAGGCGGGACGGGCGGCACAATGAGCAGTTCTTC.

This clonotype was observed once. The V gene is TRBV3-1, the J gene TRBJ2-5; TRBD1 or TRBD2 may be the D gene (5 bases each). V was trimmed by 4 bases and J by 5 bases, leaving 17 bases between them. The V gene's germline CDR1 is LGHDT and CDR2 YNNKEL (reference sequence). CDR3 length: 15 residues. In DNA, the CDR3 is TGTGCCAGCAGCCGACCCGGGACGGCGGTTGAGACCCAGTACTTC. This codes for CASSRPGTAVETQYF.

V gene TRBV15 combines with J gene TRBJ2-7, with 10 bases that match TRBD2. The CDR3 length is 17 residues. Germline loops: CDR1 LNHNV, CDR2 YYDKDF (reference sequence). The V gene end was trimmed by 1 base and the J gene end by 1 base; junction bases not matched to a gene: 7. The CDR3 sequence is CATSRGRTSGNSYEQYV. The CDR3 bases are TGTGCCACCAGCAGAGGTAGGACTAGCGGAAATTCCTACGAGCAGTACGTC.

V usage is TRBV9 and J usage is TRBJ2-3; 10 positions agree with TRBD2. Germline CDR1 reads SGDLS; CDR2 reads YYNGEE. Trimming removed 0 bases from V and 3 bases from J; junction bases left unmatched: 7. This CDR3 is 17 amino acids long. CDR3 protein: CASSVVSGRARTDTQYF. CDR3 DNA sequence: TGTGCCAGCAGCGTAGTGAGCGGGAGGGCCCGGACAGATACGCAGTATTTT.

This chain uses TRBV5-1 with TRBJ2-1, with 11 positions matching TRBD2. Germline V gene data show CDR1 as SGHRS and CDR2 as YFSETQ. J gave up 3 bases and V 7 bases, and 3 bases lay outside the gene matches. The CDR3 is 14 amino acids. DNA of the CDR3: TGCGCCAGCGCGACTAGCGGGAACTACAATGAGCAGTTCTTC. Protein: CASATSGNYNEQFF. The variable domain in full, completed from reference TRBV5-1 and TRBJ2-1, reads KAGVTQTPRYLIKTRGQQVTLSCSPISGHRSVSWYQQTPGQGLQFLFEYFSETQRNKGNFPGRFSGRQFSNSRSEMNVSTLELGDSALYLCASATSGNYNEQFFGPGTRLTVL.

The chain employs TRBV5-1 and TRBJ2-3, with D possibly TRBD2 on 5 matching bases. This CDR3 contains 14 residues. The V end lost 0 bases, the J end lost 2 bases, and 7 bases lay between the germline ends. Germline assignment: CDR1 SGHRS and CDR2 YFSETQ. The CDR3 loop is CASSLGLLTDTQYF. CDR3 nucleotide sequence: TGCGCCAGCAGCTTGGGACTACTCACAGATACGCAGTATTTT.

The chain couples TRBV7-9 to TRBJ2-1; no firm D call. V lost 1 base, J lost 0 bases, and 10 bases lay in between. This CDR3 spans 16 amino acids. The V gene's germline CDR1 is SEHNR and CDR2 FQNEAQ (reference sequence). The CDR3: CASSLDPIGSYNEQFF. The CDR3 nucleotides are TGTGCCAGCAGCTTAGACCCAATCGGCTCCTACAATGAGCAGTTCTTC. Combining the CDR3 with reference TRBV7-9 and TRBJ2-1 gives the whole variable domain DTGVSQNPRHKITKRGQNVTFRCDPISEHNRLYWYRQTLGQGPEFLTYFQNEAQLEKSRLLSDRFSAERPKGSFSTLEIQRTEQGDSAMYLCASSLDPIGSYNEQFFGPGTRLTVL.